The following is a TCR beta chain sequence with its context. The sample originates from a study of T-cell reconstitution after alpha-beta-depleted transplantation in children. Unique molecular identifiers were used in preparing the TCRbeta library. TCRdb reanalysed the PCR reads using MiXCR and keeps one entry per CDR3 protein. The repertoire holds about 400,000 distinct CDR3 sequences, with roughly 20% as singletons. The receptor was derived from a human donor who donated a stem cell graft to a child with acute myeloid leukemia. The source was PBMCs from the stem cell graft donor, collected from the stem cell graft.

CDR3 nucleotides: TGTGCCAGCAGGCTCCGGGACGCTCCTCGATACGAGCAGTACTTC. Its translation is CASRLRDAPRYEQYF. The chain carries TRBV28 and TRBJ2-7, with D perhaps assigned TRBD1 or TRBD2 (5 bases each). The CDR3 is 15 amino acids. CDR1 MDHEN and CDR2 SYDVKM come from the germline V gene. Trimming shortened V by 6 bases and J by 4 bases, and 19 bases separated the two germline ends.